This T cell receptor (beta chain) was profiled in a study of CD8 T cells in Susac syndrome. The RNA, about 0.45 to 1 ug, was put through reverse transcription using random hexamers. TCR beta CDR3 was amplified by immunoSEQ covering 54 Vbeta and 13 Jbeta. TCRdb reprocessed the immunoSEQ multiplex PCR reads via MiXCR and lists one record per CDR3 protein. Of some 190,000 distinct CDR3 sequences listed, about 94% are singletons. The CDR3 length is 15 residues. CDR1 is MNHEY, CDR2 SVGAGI, per germline. V lost 6 bases to trimming and J lost 7 bases; unmatched junction nucleotides: 5. Whole-study results and caveats: There was no clonal expansion in the CD4+ T cell repertoires of Susac syndrome.

A word on this clonotype: Its antigen remains unknown.

Patients with Susac syndrome met the recently defined diagnostic criteria for definite or probable disease. The CD8+ and CD4+ T cells were negatively isolated, with the TEMRA cells enriched by FACS. Sequenced: CD4+ T cells from PBMCs. The receptor's source is a human donor with Susac syndrome. The chain employs TRBV6-5 and TRBJ2-1; 14 bases map to TRBD2. CDR3 sequence reads: CASSGLAGGRNEQFF. CDR3 sequence (DNA): TGTGCCAGCAGCGGACTAGCGGGGGGAAGGAATGAGCAGTTCTTC.